The present entry profiles one TCR beta chain with its context. Its specificity is unknown. The entry originates in a study of T cells expressing NK-cell markers. Study overall: Investigators obtained TCR beta repertoires from sorted CD3+CD56+NKG2C+, CD3+CD56+NKG2C- and CD3+CD56-NKG2C+ T cells.

There are 14 residues in the CDR3. The study's findings and limits: Top CD8+ clonotypes included the dominant CD3+CD56+NKG2C+ clonotypes in roughly 6 donors. Where four donors were concerned, these clonotypes also led the CD3+CD56-NKG2C+ fraction.

TCRdb reworked the 5' RACE reads into one entry per CDR3 protein, no DNA. The sample has a few hundred thousand distinct CDR3 sequences. Sequences were obtained from blood T cells: a sorted CD56 or NKG2C T cell subset, CD4+ or CD8+ T cells, or bulk PBMC T cells (not recorded which). The receptor comes from a man younger than 35 in good health. The chain is built from TRBV12-3 or TRBV12-4 and TRBJ2-5; the D gene TCRdb calls, TRBD2, cannot be checked with no DNA. The CDR3 loop reads CASSLLLAGETQYF.